This TCR beta chain was sequenced during a study of chemoradiotherapy in HPV16-positive cancers. Study information: Candidate HPV-specific T-cell clones and common TCR motifs came from functional assays in two HPV16-positive patients.

This CDR3 region has 15 residues. Germline V gives CDR1 MNHEY, CDR2 SVGAGI. V lost 5 bases, J lost 0 bases, and 8 bases lay in between. Sequenced by immunoSEQ multiplex PCR; TCRdb stores in-frame clones only, minus some. The data show around 2,000 clones, more than 80% seen once. The sequence derives from a human donor with HPV-associated anogenital cancer. This rearrangement joins TRBV6-5 to TRBJ2-6; a weak D match, TRBD2 (5 bases). Sequences were derived from tumor tissue, sampled from a patient who underwent chemoradiotherapy. The CDR3 region is CASSRDYSGANVLTF. The CDR3, as DNA: TGTGCCAGCAGTCGCGACTACTCTGGGGCCAACGTCCTGACTTTC.